This T cell receptor (beta chain) was sequenced during a study of siplizumab effects on memory and regulatory T cells. Assays captured 90,000 or so TCR templates per sample. Using immunoSEQ multiplex PCR, the repertoire was profiled, and TCRdb retains in-frame clones only, with some absent. The sample shows 97,000 or so clones, around 90% of them seen only once. Study observations and caveats: Naive T cells looked more diverse than memory cells, and they looked like major contributors to the alloresponse. A naive or memory phenotype could not be assigned to roughly 80-95% of the proliferating CD4+ or CD8+ clones. Treatment with siplizumab left mappable alloreactive CD4+ clones averaging 68.8% Treg-derived, compared with around 29% in controls.

On this clone: The antigen is undetermined.

The germline V gene has CDR1 SGHDN and CDR2 FVKESK. Trimming removed 2 bases at V and 5 bases at J, with 12 bases between. There are 14 residues in the CDR3. This chain connects TRBV14 to TRBJ1-2; D possibly corresponds to TRBD1 (5 bases). Material: CD4+ T cells sorted from blood. This TCR was sampled from a human donor in good health. The CDR3 spells CASSQRGFWYGYTF. CDR3 DNA: TGTGCCAGCAGCCAACGGGGGTTCTGGTATGGCTACACCTTC. The full variable domain, in which reference TRBV14 and TRBJ1-2 provide the parts outside the CDR3, is EAGVTQFPSHSVIEKGQTVTLRCDPISGHDNLYWYRRVMGKEIKFLLHFVKESKQDESGMPNNRFLAERTGGTYSTLKVQPAELEDSGVYFCASSQRGFWYGYTFGSGTRLTVV.